The 8 T cell receptor beta chains presented below share a single source sample, sequenced in a study of CD8+ T cells in alopecia areata. Regarding treatment: oral pan-JAK inhibitor, 5-10 mg twice daily. cDNA prepared by RNA extraction and subsequent reverse transcription served as the template for sequencing. Clones were read by immunoSEQ multiplex PCR, and TCRdb kept only the in-frame ones, dropping some. The repertoire holds a few hundred thousand clones, 35% to 45% seen once, with around 0.48% in the top ten. The material sequenced was CD4+ T cells sorted from blood, taken between weeks 30 and 35, from a patient treated with tofacitinib. These receptors were taken from a human donor with alopecia areata.

The chain uses TRBV29-1 and TRBJ1-6, with D tentatively TRBD1 (5 bases). Per the germline V gene, CDR1 is SQVTM and CDR2 is ANQGSEA. This CDR3 comprises 12 residues. V lost 4 bases to trimming and J lost 6 bases, with 7 bases between them. CDR3 sequence: CSVGQGNSPLHF. The CDR3 DNA reads TGCAGCGTTGGGCAGGGTAATTCACCCCTCCACTTT.

This clone came up a few times. This specimen includes other DNA sequences encoding the same CDR3. The chain has TRBV29-1 and TRBJ1-5, with D perhaps matching TRBD1 (6 bases). Germline CDR1 is SQVTM and CDR2 is ANQGSEA. This CDR3 region has 13 residues. Deletions cut 6 bases from V and 2 bases from J, with 11 bases between. CDR3: CSVSRGGNQPQHF. For the CDR3, the DNA is TGCAGCGTATCCAGGGGCGGCAATCAGCCCCAGCATTTT.

On this clone: An end of the junction differs from the germline gene, which may be a read error. The chain joins TRBV7-9 to TRBJ2-5; D may be TRBD1 (6 bases). The CDR3 covers 15 residues. The germline V gene has CDR1 SEHNR and CDR2 FQNEAQ (reference sequence). The CDR3 DNA reads as TGTGCCAACAGCGCAGGGGCTACCCTCCAAGAGACCCAGTACTTC. Translating gives CANSAGATLQETQYF. The full variable domain, with the rest looked up from reference TRBV7-9 and TRBJ2-5, is DTGVSQNPRHKITKRGQNVTFRCDPISEHNRLYWYRQTLGQGPEFLTYFQNEAQLEKSRLLSDRFSAERPKGSFSTLEIQRTEQGDSAMYLCANSAGATLQETQYFGPGTRLLVL.

This clone was seen only once. The CDR3, as DNA: TGCAGTGCTGTGGACAGGGAGACTTTCTTT. Its protein is CSAVDRETFF. The chain links TRBV20-1 to TRBJ1-1; TRBD1 agrees at 8 bases. The CDR3 contains 10 residues. V was pared by 5 bases and J by 12 bases, with 5 bases of the junction left unmatched. Looked up from germline, CDR1 is DFQATT and CDR2 is SNEGSKA (reference sequence).

This clone showed up just once. V and J are TRBV7-2 and TRBJ2-1; no clear D gene. V shed 4 bases and J shed 7 bases, with 23 bases lying between them. CDR3 length: 17 amino acids. From germline, CDR1 is SGHTA and CDR2 FQGNSA. This CDR3 reads CASSSAQRSLVGNEQFF. CDR3 sequence (DNA): TGTGCCAGCAGCTCCGCACAGAGGAGCCTAGTTGGGAATGAGCAGTTCTTC. Together with reference TRBV7-2 and TRBJ2-1, the CDR3 gives the full variable domain: GAGVSQSPSNKVTEKGKDVELRCDPISGHTALYWYRQSLGQGLEFLIYFQGNSAPDKSGLPSDRFSAERTGGSVSTLTIQRTQQEDSAVYLCASSSAQRSLVGNEQFFGPGTRLTVL.

The sample holds a few counts of this clone. The V call is TRBV5-6, the J call TRBJ2-1; 10 bases match TRBD2. Looked up from germline, CDR1 is SGHDT and CDR2 is YYEEEE. This CDR3 has 12 residues. J gave up 16 bases and V 0 bases, and 4 bases lay outside the gene matches. The CDR3 nucleotides read TGTGCCAGCAGCTTGGTGAGCGGGAGGGCATTCTTC. Translating gives CASSLVSGRAFF.

As for this clone: Being one base from a much bigger clone, this may be a read error. The rearrangement uses TRBV11-3 and TRBJ1-1; D remains unclear. With 1 base removed from V and 1 base from J, the gap between germline ends came to 4 bases. The CDR3 runs to 13 residues. Germline CDR1 and CDR2: SGHNT and YENEEA. The CDR3 DNA follows: TGTGCCAGCAGCTTAGGAGCGAACACTGAAGCTTTCTTT. Protein product: CASSLGANTEAFF.

This clone was picked up a small number of times. This chain connects TRBV7-3 to TRBJ2-7, with 7 bases fitting TRBD2. This CDR3 contains 12 residues. Germline CDR1 and CDR2: SGHTA and FQGTGA. With V trimmed by 4 bases and J by 7 bases, 4 bases remained unmatched. CDR3 residues: CASSSPGGEQYF. The DNA for the CDR3 is TGTGCCAGCAGCTCCCCGGGGGGAGAGCAGTACTTC.